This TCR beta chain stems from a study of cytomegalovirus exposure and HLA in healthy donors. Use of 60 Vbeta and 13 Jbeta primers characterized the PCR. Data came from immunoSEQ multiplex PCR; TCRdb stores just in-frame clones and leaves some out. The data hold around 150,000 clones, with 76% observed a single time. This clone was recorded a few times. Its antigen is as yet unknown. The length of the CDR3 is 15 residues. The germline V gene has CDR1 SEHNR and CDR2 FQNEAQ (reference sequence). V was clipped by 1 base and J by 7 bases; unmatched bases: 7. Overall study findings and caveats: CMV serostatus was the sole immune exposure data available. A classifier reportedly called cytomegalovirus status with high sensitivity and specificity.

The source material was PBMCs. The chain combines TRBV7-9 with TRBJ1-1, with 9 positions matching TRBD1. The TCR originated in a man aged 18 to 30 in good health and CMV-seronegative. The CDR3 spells CASSLVGTGTFEAFF. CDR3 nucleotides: TGTGCCAGCAGCTTAGTTGGGACAGGGACCTTTGAAGCTTTCTTT.